This T cell receptor (delta chain) was identified in a study of delta chains in infants with herpesvirus infections (TCRdb year 2023). General notes on the study: A Ugandan infant birth cohort was prospectively followed from birth to characterize gammadelta T cell responses to primary cytomegalovirus (CMV) infection. gammadelta TCRs were sequenced from PBMC obtained from 15 to 20 CMV-infected infants (one congenitally infected) and roughly eight CMV-uninfected infants for whom sufficient sample was available. By approximate age, the infant blood samples fell into groups of 1.5, 4, 8 and 12 months. The study searched for a public fetal Vdelta1/Vgamma8 gammadelta TCR clonotype in infants who acquired CMV infection after birth. Previously published Belgian fetal and cord blood gammadelta TCR data were included only for comparison and were not generated in this cohort.

In the germline V gene, CDR1 corresponds to TSWWSYY and CDR2 to QGS. Deletion took 2 bases off V and 0 bases off J, with a span of 20 bases between the germline ends. The CDR3 goes from the cysteine to the phenylalanine over 21 residues. The only DNA kept is the CDR3, 63 bases in frame from the first base. Library preparation employed RT-PCR. To generate TCR cDNA, RNA from PBMC was reverse transcribed using SuperScript II together with primers specific for the gamma chain and the delta chain. The cDNA was purified with AMPure XP beads, then amplified and indexed with Illumina adapters using the Nextera XT Index Kit. Sequencing of gammadelta TCR libraries was carried out on an Illumina MiSeq using a V2 300-cycle kit. Per the source publication's procedure: Using MiXCR v2.1.12, CDR3 sequences were assembled, and reads were mapped onto D, J and V genes obtained from GenBank. VDJtools v1.2.1 was used to carry out repertoire analyses of the CDR3 clonotypes. TCRdb called clones from the public reads with CATT, and repeated DNA sequences were later combined into one row. These V and J calls derive from TCRdb rather than the authors' analysis. A total of under 950 delta-chain clones appear in this sample, around 36% of them only once. The ten largest clones add up to roughly 13% of the sample.

Infants were enrolled after their mothers, pregnant women receiving prenatal care in Kampala, Uganda, were recruited, and documentation of maternal HIV status was required. Home visits to families took place weekly, and collection of infant clinical information, oral swabs and peripheral blood began at 6 weeks of age and was repeated every 4 months after that. Blood was collected in heparin tubes, and PBMC were isolated by Ficoll-Paque density gradient centrifugation and cryopreserved. The investigation overall reported the following: Within Vdelta1 cells, the frequency of the public clonotype appeared to be inversely correlated with age at infection and to decay rapidly, seemingly not persisting past roughly two months. The public clonotype might still be present below the detection limit in CMV-uninfected infants. The authors noted a small sample size and no race- or environment-matched controls, since nearly all Ugandans acquire CMV before adulthood. The public clonotype was found only at the first time point after infection and was absent in uninfected infants and in those infected after 120 days. The public Vdelta1 clonotype appeared in about 20% of the 18 CMV-infected infants: three infected postnatally before 120 days of age, plus the congenitally infected infant.

This clone is large (0.1 to 1%) in terms of sample share. Its cognate antigen has yet to be identified. The record has no base qualities; no much larger clone is one base away. The chain was built from TRDV1 and TRDJ3; the D gene is perhaps TRDD3, on 5 matching bases. This sequence originates from a human donor who was a Ugandan infant, either HIV-exposed or HIV-unexposed (not recorded which). The sample in question was peripheral blood, obtained at time point 1 of longitudinal follow-up. The CDR3 in this case is CALGEFGYGGAPSWDTRQMFF. The nucleotide sequence is given as TGTGCTCTTGGGGAATTTGGCTACGGTGGGGCCCCCTCCTGGGACACCCGACAGATGTTTTTC.